Judged by abundance, the clone carrying this T cell receptor beta chain is medium-sized. The data originate from a study of lung T cells in sarcoidosis with Löfgren's syndrome. About the research overall: In sarcoidosis, CD4+ T cells accumulate in bronchoalveolar lavage fluid.

TCRdb used MiXCR to reprocess the reads, holding one entry per CDR3 protein. In the table there are 2,000 to 2,500 distinct CDR3 sequences, about 29% of which are singletons. The receptor's source is a human donor with sarcoidosis (Löfgren's syndrome or another form), or a control subject (not recorded which). The sequenced sample consisted of CD4+ T cells from PBMCs.

In DNA, the CDR3 is TGCAGTGCTCGAATGCCGACTGTCGGGGAGACCCAGTACTTC. Translating gives CSARMPTVGETQYF. V is TRBV20-1 and J is TRBJ2-5; D gene ambiguous. V lost 5 bases and J lost 5, with 18 bases in between. The germline gives CDR1 DFQATT, CDR2 SNEGSKA (reference sequence). The CDR3 is made up of 14 amino acids.